This T cell receptor beta chain was captured in a study of cytomegalovirus exposure and HLA in healthy donors. Both 60 Vbeta primers and 13 Jbeta primers went into the PCR. Repertoires were generated with immunoSEQ multiplex PCR, while TCRdb's copy carries only in-frame clones and drops some. Of roughly 110,000 clones listed, about 83% are singletons. The CDR3 consists of 18 residues. Trimming took off 2 bases at V and 3 bases at J, with 19 bases between the two ends. Germline CDR1 is SGHTA and CDR2 is FQGNSA. The rearrangement joins TRBV7-2 to TRBJ2-2; the D gene is possibly TRBD1 (5 bases). The sequenced sample consisted of PBMCs. The receptor comes from a female donor in good health and CMV-seronegative. The CDR3 nucleotides read TGTGCCAGCAGCTTATTAGTTCGAGACAGAATGCACACCGGGGAGCTGTTTTTT. Amino acid sequence: CASSLLVRDRMHTGELFF.